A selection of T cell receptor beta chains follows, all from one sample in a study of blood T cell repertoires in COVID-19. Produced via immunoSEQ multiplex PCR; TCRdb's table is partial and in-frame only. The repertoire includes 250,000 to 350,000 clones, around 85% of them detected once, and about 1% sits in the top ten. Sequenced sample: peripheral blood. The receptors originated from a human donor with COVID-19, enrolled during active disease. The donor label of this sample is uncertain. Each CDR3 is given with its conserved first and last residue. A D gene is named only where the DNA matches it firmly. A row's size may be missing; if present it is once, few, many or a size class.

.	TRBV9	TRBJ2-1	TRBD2	TGTGCCAGCAGCGTAGAACCCCGGACTAGCGGGAGATCGTACAATGAGCAGTTCTTC	CASSVEPRTSGRSYNEQFF
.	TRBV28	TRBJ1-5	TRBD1	TGTGCCAGCAGTTTAGATGGACAGGGGCGACAGCCCCAGCATTTT	CASSLDGQGRQPQHF
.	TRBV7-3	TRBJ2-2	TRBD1	TGTGCCAGCAGCTTAAGGGGACAGGGGCGAGGGGAGCTGTTTTTT	CASSLRGQGRGELFF
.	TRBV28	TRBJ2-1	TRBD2	TGTGCCAGCAGCCCCAAGCGGGAGTGGGAGAATGAGCAGTTCTTC	CASSPKREWENEQFF
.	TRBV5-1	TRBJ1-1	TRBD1	TGCGCCAGCGCCCGGGACAGGGGAGATGAAGCTTTCTTT	CASARDRGDEAFF
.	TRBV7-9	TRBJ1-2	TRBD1	TGTGCCAGCAGCTGGGGACAGAATAGTGCTGGCTACACCTTC	CASSWGQNSAGYTF
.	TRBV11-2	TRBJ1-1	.	TGTGCCAGCAGCTTTGGACATACCAAAGCTTTCTTT	CASSFGHTKAFF
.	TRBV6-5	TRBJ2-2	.	TGTGCCAGCAGGCCCAGGAACACCGGGGAGCTGTTTTTT	CASRPRNTGELFF
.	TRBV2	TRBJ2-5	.	TGTGCCAGCAGTGAAATTGCCAGAACAGAGACCCAGTACTTC	CASSEIARTETQYF
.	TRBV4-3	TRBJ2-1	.	TGCGCCAGCAGCCAAGATCTAGGAGGGAATGAGCAGTTCTTC	CASSQDLGGNEQFF
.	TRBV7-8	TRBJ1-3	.	TGTGCCAGCAGCGTAAGGGGCGGCCGCTCTGGAAACACCATATATTTT	CASSVRGGRSGNTIYF
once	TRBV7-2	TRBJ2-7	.	TGTGCCAGCAGCTTAGGTGGACGGAGGGGCGAGCAGTACTTC	CASSLGGRRGEQYF
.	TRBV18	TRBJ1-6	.	TGTGCCAGCTCACCCGAATACAGGAATTCACCCCTCCACTTT	CASSPEYRNSPLHF
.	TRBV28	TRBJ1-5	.	TGTGCCAGCAGTGCCGCGGGATCCCGCAATCAGCCCCAGCATTTT	CASSAAGSRNQPQHF
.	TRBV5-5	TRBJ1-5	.	TGTGCCAGCAGCTACGGACAGCGTTATAGCAATCAGCCCCAGCATTTT	CASSYGQRYSNQPQHF
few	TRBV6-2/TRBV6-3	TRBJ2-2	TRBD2	TGTGCCAGCAGTTTTACTGCGGGAGCGGTCACCGGGGAGCTGTTTTTT	CASSFTAGAVTGELFF
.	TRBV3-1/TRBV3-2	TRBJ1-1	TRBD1	TGTGCCAGCAGCCAAAACGACAGGGAAACTGAAGCTTTCTTT	CASSQNDRETEAFF
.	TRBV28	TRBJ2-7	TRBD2	TGTGCCAGCAGTGCCCTGGCTAGCGGGAGGAGCTCCTACGAGCAGTACTTC	CASSALASGRSSYEQYF
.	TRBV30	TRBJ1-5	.	TGTGCCTGGACCGGACGGGGAGATCAGCCCCAGCATTTT	CAWTGRGDQPQHF
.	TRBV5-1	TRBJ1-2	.	TGCGCCAGCAGCTTGACCCCGGGGGTTGACTATGGCTACACCTTC	CASSLTPGVDYGYTF
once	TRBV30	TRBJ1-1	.	TGTGCCTGGAGTGTAGGGGCCGAAGCTTTCTTT	CAWSVGAEAFF
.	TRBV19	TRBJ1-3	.	TGTGCCAGTAGTTTCCCCAGGGGAAGCTCTGGAAACACCATATATTTT	CASSFPRGSSGNTIYF
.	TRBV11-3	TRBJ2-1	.	TGTGCCAGCAGCTTAGAGCAGGAAAATGAGCAGTTCTTC	CASSLEQENEQFF
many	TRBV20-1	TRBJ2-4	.	TGCAGCCCCGTAGTCAAAAACATTCAGTACTTC	CSPVVKNIQYF
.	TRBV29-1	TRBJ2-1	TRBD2	TGCAGCGTTGGCTTCATAGCGGGAGTGCAAAATGAGCAGTTCTTC	CSVGFIAGVQNEQFF
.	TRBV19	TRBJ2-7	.	TGTGCCAGTAGTGGGCAGAACCCCCTCTGGCAGTACTTC	CASSGQNPLWQYF
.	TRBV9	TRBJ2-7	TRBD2	TGTGCCAGCAGCGTAGCTAGCGGCTGGACTTACGAGCAGTACTTC	CASSVASGWTYEQYF
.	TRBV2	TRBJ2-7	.	TGTGCCAGCAAGGGCGGGGAGAGCTCCTACGAGCAGTACTTC	CASKGGESSYEQYF
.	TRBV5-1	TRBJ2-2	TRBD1	TGCGCCAGCAGCCCGGGACAGGGGGACACCGGGGAGCTGTTTTTT	CASSPGQGDTGELFF
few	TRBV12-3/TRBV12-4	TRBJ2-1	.	TGTGCCAGCAGCGACCGCAGGGCAGTCTGGATCTTC	CASSDRRAVWIF
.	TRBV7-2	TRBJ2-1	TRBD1	TGTGCCAGCGGACCCGGGACAGCCTACAATGAGCAGTTCTTC	CASGPGTAYNEQFF
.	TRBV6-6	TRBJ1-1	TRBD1	TGTGCCAGCGTCTTTGACGGGACAGCGAACACTGAAGCTTTCTTT	CASVFDGTANTEAFF
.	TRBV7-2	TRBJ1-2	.	TGTGCCAGCAGCTTAGGGACAGCGAACTATGGCTACACCTTC	CASSLGTANYGYTF
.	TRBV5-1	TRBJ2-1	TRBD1	TGCGCCAGCAGCGTCAGGGGGCCTTACAATGAGCAGTTCTTC	CASSVRGPYNEQFF
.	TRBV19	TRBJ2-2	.	TGTGCCAACTCTGGGGCAGGGCGAGGCACCGGGGAGCTGTTTTTT	CANSGAGRGTGELFF
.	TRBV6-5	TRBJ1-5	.	TGTGCCAGCAGCCTAAACAGGGTAGGTCAGCCCCAGCATTTT	CASSLNRVGQPQHF